This is a list of T cell receptor beta chains from one sample in a study of shared clonotypes between healthy human individuals. Here immunoSEQ multiplex PCR was the method, and the copy in TCRdb shows in-frame clones only, minus some. The sample yields hundreds of thousands of clones, around 72% seen once. The source material was memory CD4+ T cells sorted from blood. The receptors were sampled from a woman aged 25 to 39 in good health. CDR3s include the opening cysteine and the closing phenylalanine or tryptophan. The D gene is left open where the match is weak. Clone size is stated in some rows and not others, as once, few, many or a class when expanded.

CDR3 length: 12
J gene: TRBJ2-1
D gene: .
V gene: TRBV5-6
clone size: few
CDR3 DNA: TGTGCCAGCAGCTTGGCGGCAAGGGTTCAGTTCTTC
CDR3 protein: CASSLAARVQFF

CDR3 length: 11
J gene: TRBJ2-7
D gene: .
V gene: TRBV28
clone size: .
CDR3 DNA: TGTGCCAGCGGGTCAAACTACGAGCAGTACTTC
CDR3 protein: CASGSNYEQYF

CDR3 length: 15
J gene: TRBJ1-4
D gene: .
V gene: TRBV19
clone size: .
CDR3 DNA: TGTGCCAGTAGTTTTATCCGGCAGACTAATGAAAAACTGTTTTTT
CDR3 protein: CASSFIRQTNEKLFF

CDR3 length: 13
J gene: TRBJ2-7
D gene: TRBD1
V gene: TRBV30
clone size: few
CDR3 DNA: TGTGCCTGGAGGAGGGGGCAGGACGACGAGCAGTACTTC
CDR3 protein: CAWRRGQDDEQYF

CDR3 length: 14
J gene: TRBJ2-7
D gene: .
V gene: TRBV5-6
clone size: few
CDR3 DNA: TGTGCCAGCAGCTTGACACAAAATACCTACGAGCAGTACTTC
CDR3 protein: CASSLTQNTYEQYF

CDR3 length: 14
J gene: TRBJ2-7
D gene: TRBD1
V gene: TRBV10-1
clone size: .
CDR3 DNA: TGCGCCAGCAGTCGGGACAGGGGGATGTCCGAGCAGTACTTC
CDR3 protein: CASSRDRGMSEQYF

CDR3 length: 15
J gene: TRBJ1-1
D gene: .
V gene: TRBV5-1
clone size: .
CDR3 DNA: TGCGCCAGCAGCCCTCACGGACACTGGAACACTGAAGCTTTCTTT
CDR3 protein: CASSPHGHWNTEAFF

CDR3 length: 17
J gene: TRBJ1-5
D gene: TRBD1
V gene: TRBV6-1
clone size: .
CDR3 DNA: TGTGCCAGCAGTGAGGGCACAGGGGGCGCTGGCAATCAGCCCCAGCATTTT
CDR3 protein: CASSEGTGGAGNQPQHF

CDR3 length: 15
J gene: TRBJ2-2
D gene: TRBD2
V gene: TRBV6-6
clone size: .
CDR3 DNA: TGTGCCAGCAGTTACGGGAGGGCGGACACCGGGGAGCTGTTTTTT
CDR3 protein: CASSYGRADTGELFF

CDR3 length: 15
J gene: TRBJ1-3
D gene: TRBD1
V gene: TRBV5-4
clone size: once
CDR3 DNA: TGTGCCAGCAGCCCGGACAGGAACATCGGAAACACCATATATTTT
CDR3 protein: CASSPDRNIGNTIYF

CDR3 length: 18
J gene: TRBJ2-7
D gene: TRBD2
V gene: TRBV27
clone size: .
CDR3 DNA: TGTGCCAGCAGGCCTACACCCGGGACTAGCGGCAGCTCCTACGAGCAGTACTTC
CDR3 protein: CASRPTPGTSGSSYEQYF

CDR3 length: 13
J gene: TRBJ2-3
D gene: .
V gene: TRBV5-1
clone size: .
CDR3 DNA: TGCGCCAGCAGCTTGTACAGTCGAGATACGCAGTATTTT
CDR3 protein: CASSLYSRDTQYF

CDR3 length: 14
J gene: TRBJ2-7
D gene: TRBD1
V gene: TRBV9
clone size: .
CDR3 DNA: TGTGCCAGCAGCGTTACGGGACAGGGGGCCGAGCAGTACTTC
CDR3 protein: CASSVTGQGAEQYF

CDR3 length: 14
J gene: TRBJ1-4
D gene: TRBD1
V gene: TRBV30
clone size: many
CDR3 DNA: TGTGCCTGGAGTGTGCCGGGACAGGCGCAAAAACTGTTTTTT
CDR3 protein: CAWSVPGQAQKLFF

CDR3 length: 15
J gene: TRBJ1-2
D gene: .
V gene: TRBV18
clone size: .
CDR3 DNA: TGTGCCAGCTCACCTGACTCCCTCCCTAACTATGGCTACACCTTC
CDR3 protein: CASSPDSLPNYGYTF

CDR3 length: 18
J gene: TRBJ2-7
D gene: TRBD1
V gene: TRBV19
clone size: once
CDR3 DNA: TGTGCCAGTAGTAGGATTGCATTGGGACAGGGATTCTCCTACGAGCAGTACTTC
CDR3 protein: CASSRIALGQGFSYEQYF

CDR3 length: 13
J gene: TRBJ2-5
D gene: .
V gene: TRBV7-6
clone size: once
CDR3 DNA: TGTGCCAGCAGCTTGGGTCCCCAAGAGACCCAGTACTTC
CDR3 protein: CASSLGPQETQYF

CDR3 length: 15
J gene: TRBJ2-7
D gene: .
V gene: TRBV6-5
clone size: .
CDR3 DNA: TGTGCCAGCAGTAGGGGGGGGAACGCATACTACGAGCAGTACTTC
CDR3 protein: CASSRGGNAYYEQYF

CDR3 length: 15
J gene: TRBJ1-1
D gene: .
V gene: TRBV18
clone size: .
CDR3 DNA: TGTGCCAGCTCACCGATACAGGGCTCTCTCTCTGAAGCTTTCTTT
CDR3 protein: CASSPIQGSLSEAFF

CDR3 length: 14
J gene: TRBJ1-1
D gene: .
V gene: TRBV5-1
clone size: few
CDR3 DNA: TGCGCCAGCAGCTTGGGGGAGTGGAACACTGAAGCTTTCTTT
CDR3 protein: CASSLGEWNTEAFF

CDR3 length: 17
J gene: TRBJ2-7
D gene: TRBD1
V gene: TRBV25-1
clone size: .
CDR3 DNA: TGTGCCAGCAGTCCCCATAGGGGGCCGACAGGGGGCGGTGAGCAGTACTTC
CDR3 protein: CASSPHRGPTGGGEQYF

CDR3 length: 13
J gene: TRBJ2-7
D gene: .
V gene: TRBV2
clone size: .
CDR3 DNA: TGTGCCAGCAGTTTGGGGGCGGCCTACGAGCAGTACTTC
CDR3 protein: CASSLGAAYEQYF

CDR3 length: 17
J gene: TRBJ2-5
D gene: TRBD2
V gene: TRBV7-9
clone size: .
CDR3 DNA: TGTGCCAGCAGCTTAGCGCCTGGGAGCGGGAGAGGAGAGACCCAGTACTTC
CDR3 protein: CASSLAPGSGRGETQYF

CDR3 length: 15
J gene: TRBJ2-7
D gene: .
V gene: TRBV4-1
clone size: .
CDR3 DNA: TGCGCCAGCAGCTCCTCTCTAGTCTCTTACCACGAGCAGTACTTC
CDR3 protein: CASSSSLVSYHEQYF

CDR3 length: 14
J gene: TRBJ2-7
D gene: TRBD1
V gene: TRBV6-6
clone size: .
CDR3 DNA: TGTGCCAGCAGCCGAGGACAGGGGGCTTACGAGCAGTACTTC
CDR3 protein: CASSRGQGAYEQYF

CDR3 length: 15
J gene: TRBJ2-1
D gene: TRBD2
V gene: TRBV5-1
clone size: .
CDR3 DNA: TGCGCCAGCAGCTTGGTTCCTAGCGGGATGGGTGAGCAGTTCTTC
CDR3 protein: CASSLVPSGMGEQFF

CDR3 length: 14
J gene: TRBJ2-3
D gene: .
V gene: TRBV10-3
clone size: once
CDR3 DNA: TGTGCCATCAGTGAGGCCCCCGGGGCGGATACGCAGTATTTT
CDR3 protein: CAISEAPGADTQYF

CDR3 length: 17
J gene: TRBJ2-2
D gene: TRBD1
V gene: TRBV18
clone size: .
CDR3 DNA: TGTGCCAGCTCACCCCAGGGGGTTCGTGCGAACACCGGGGAGCTGTTTTTT
CDR3 protein: CASSPQGVRANTGELFF

CDR3 length: 14
J gene: TRBJ2-5
D gene: .
V gene: TRBV7-3
clone size: .
CDR3 DNA: TGTGCCAGCAGCAGAACAGGAAACCAAGAGACCCAGTACTTC
CDR3 protein: CASSRTGNQETQYF

CDR3 length: 14
J gene: TRBJ1-1
D gene: TRBD1
V gene: TRBV27
clone size: .
CDR3 DNA: TGTGCCAGTAATTCAAACAGGGGGCTCACTGAAGCTTTCTTT
CDR3 protein: CASNSNRGLTEAFF

CDR3 length: 10
J gene: TRBJ2-5
D gene: .
V gene: TRBV5-1
clone size: once
CDR3 DNA: TGCGCCAGCAAGGAAGAGACCCAGTACTTC
CDR3 protein: CASKEETQYF

CDR3 length: 15
J gene: TRBJ2-5
D gene: TRBD2
V gene: TRBV7-9
clone size: .
CDR3 DNA: TGTGCCAGCAGCTCGGGCGGACTAGGTGTTGAGACCCAGTACTTC
CDR3 protein: CASSSGGLGVETQYF

CDR3 length: 14
J gene: TRBJ2-7
D gene: .
V gene: TRBV29-1
clone size: .
CDR3 DNA: TGCAGCGTTGAACCAGGGTATGGTAACTACGAGCAGTACTTC
CDR3 protein: CSVEPGYGNYEQYF

CDR3 length: 12
J gene: TRBJ1-1
D gene: .
V gene: TRBV5-1
clone size: .
CDR3 DNA: TGCGCCAGCAGCGGGGAAAGGACAGAAGCTTTCTTT
CDR3 protein: CASSGERTEAFF

CDR3 length: 14
J gene: TRBJ2-7
D gene: .
V gene: TRBV5-1
clone size: .
CDR3 DNA: TGCGCCAGCAGCTTGGCCGGCCGGGCCTCCACTCAGTACTTC
CDR3 protein: CASSLAGRASTQYF

CDR3 length: 15
J gene: TRBJ1-2
D gene: .
V gene: TRBV2
clone size: .
CDR3 DNA: TGTGCCAGCAGTGAATCTCAGGTTCGGATCTATGGCTACACCTTC
CDR3 protein: CASSESQVRIYGYTF

CDR3 length: 14
J gene: TRBJ2-7
D gene: TRBD1
V gene: TRBV6-6
clone size: .
CDR3 DNA: TGTGCCAGCAGAAAATCAGGGGGCTCCTACGAGCAGTACTTC
CDR3 protein: CASRKSGGSYEQYF

CDR3 length: 15
J gene: TRBJ2-3
D gene: .
V gene: TRBV7-7
clone size: .
CDR3 DNA: TGTGCCAGCAGCAGAACAGGGTCGGTCACAGATACGCAGTATTTT
CDR3 protein: CASSRTGSVTDTQYF

CDR3 length: 13
J gene: TRBJ2-7
D gene: TRBD1
V gene: TRBV5-1
clone size: .
CDR3 DNA: TGCGCCAGCAGACAGGGGAGCTCCTACGAGCAGTACTTC
CDR3 protein: CASRQGSSYEQYF

CDR3 length: 18
J gene: TRBJ2-2
D gene: TRBD2
V gene: TRBV5-1
clone size: .
CDR3 DNA: TGCGCCAGCAGCTTGGGGCTAGCGGGAGGCTCGAACACCGGGGAGCTGTTTTTT
CDR3 protein: CASSLGLAGGSNTGELFF

CDR3 length: 15
J gene: TRBJ2-2
D gene: .
V gene: TRBV7-9
clone size: .
CDR3 DNA: TGTGCCAGCAGCTTATTCGCGGGACCCACCGGGGAGCTGTTTTTT
CDR3 protein: CASSLFAGPTGELFF

CDR3 length: 15
J gene: TRBJ1-2
D gene: .
V gene: TRBV19
clone size: .
CDR3 DNA: TGTGCCAGTAGTATAGGGCCAGCTCCAAACTATGGCTACACCTTC
CDR3 protein: CASSIGPAPNYGYTF

CDR3 length: 16
J gene: TRBJ2-5
D gene: TRBD1
V gene: TRBV2
clone size: .
CDR3 DNA: TGTGCCAGCAGGAACCCTGTGGGGACAGGTCAAGAGACCCAGTACTTC
CDR3 protein: CASRNPVGTGQETQYF

CDR3 length: 15
J gene: TRBJ2-2
D gene: TRBD1
V gene: TRBV5-1
clone size: many
CDR3 DNA: TGCGCCAGCAGCCCGGGGGACAGGGACACCGGGGAGCTGTTTTTT
CDR3 protein: CASSPGDRDTGELFF

CDR3 length: 16
J gene: TRBJ1-2
D gene: TRBD1
V gene: TRBV27
clone size: once
CDR3 DNA: TGTGCCAGCAGCCCGGGGAGTCGACAGGGGGCCTATGGCTACACCTTC
CDR3 protein: CASSPGSRQGAYGYTF

CDR3 length: 16
J gene: TRBJ2-7
D gene: TRBD2
V gene: TRBV5-4
clone size: .
CDR3 DNA: TGTGCCAGCAGCCTTGGGACTAGCGGGATGGAGTACGAGCAGTACTTC
CDR3 protein: CASSLGTSGMEYEQYF

CDR3 length: 13
J gene: TRBJ1-3
D gene: .
V gene: TRBV5-1
clone size: .
CDR3 DNA: TGCGCCAGCAGCACAGGGAATCGTAACACCATATATTTT
CDR3 protein: CASSTGNRNTIYF

CDR3 length: 18
J gene: TRBJ2-7
D gene: TRBD1
V gene: TRBV18
clone size: .
CDR3 DNA: TGTGCCAGCTCACCACCGGTTGTCGACAGGGTGAAATTCGACGAGCAGTACTTC
CDR3 protein: CASSPPVVDRVKFDEQYF

CDR3 length: 14
J gene: TRBJ2-7
D gene: TRBD1
V gene: TRBV19
clone size: .
CDR3 DNA: TGTGCCAGTAGTAAGGGACAGCTTGCCTACGAGCAGTACTTC
CDR3 protein: CASSKGQLAYEQYF

CDR3 length: 14
J gene: TRBJ2-1
D gene: .
V gene: TRBV10-3
clone size: .
CDR3 DNA: TGTGCCATCTCGGGCGGGACCTATATCGATGAGCAGTTCTTC
CDR3 protein: CAISGGTYIDEQFF

CDR3 length: 10
J gene: TRBJ2-1
D gene: .
V gene: TRBV29-1
clone size: .
CDR3 DNA: TGCAGCGTAGCTACGTATGAGCAGTTCTTC
CDR3 protein: CSVATYEQFF

CDR3 length: 13
J gene: TRBJ1-1
D gene: .
V gene: TRBV10-1
clone size: .
CDR3 DNA: TGCGCCAGCAGTACCCACGGGAACACTGAAGCTTTCTTT
CDR3 protein: CASSTHGNTEAFF

CDR3 length: 14
J gene: TRBJ1-1
D gene: TRBD1
V gene: TRBV7-3
clone size: .
CDR3 DNA: TGTGCCAGCAACATGGGACAGGGGGACACTGAAGCTTTCTTT
CDR3 protein: CASNMGQGDTEAFF

CDR3 length: 15
J gene: TRBJ2-2
D gene: .
V gene: TRBV16
clone size: .
CDR3 DNA: TGTGCCAGCAGCCCAACGGGATCCAACACCGGGGAGCTGTTTTTT
CDR3 protein: CASSPTGSNTGELFF

CDR3 length: 15
J gene: TRBJ2-1
D gene: TRBD2
V gene: TRBV7-7
clone size: .
CDR3 DNA: TGTGCCAGCAGCGAGCGGGGGGGGGACTCGGGTGAGCAGTTCTTC
CDR3 protein: CASSERGGDSGEQFF